Listed here is a single TCR beta chain. This record belongs to a study of patients and donors after allogeneic stem cell transplantation. MiXCR, run by TCRdb on the RT-PCR reads, gives a single entry per CDR3 protein. The sample shows some 960,000 distinct CDR3 sequences, over 15% of them seen only once. The source of this sequence is a human donor who was either an allogeneic HSCT recipient or a stem cell or donor lymphocyte infusion donor (not recorded which). It is not recorded whose cells these are; they may come from a transplant donor. Input material: blood, either unsorted or a sorted T cell fraction (not recorded which).

This CDR3 is CATSRQGRGELFF. The CDR3 DNA reads TGTGCCACCAGCAGACAGGGCCGGGGGGAGCTGTTTTTT. The chain is built from TRBV15 and TRBJ2-2, with D tentatively TRBD1 (5 bases). This CDR3 spans 13 amino acids. V lost 2 bases and J lost 8, with 9 bases in between. The V gene's germline CDR1 is LNHNV and CDR2 YYDKDF (reference sequence).